This T cell receptor beta chain was observed in a study of OX40 agonist ivuxolimab in advanced cancers. Points from the study as a whole: The study observed clonal expansion of CD4+ and CD8+ blood T cells by week 6 at 0.1 to 3.0 mg/kg.

Assay: immunoSEQ multiplex PCR; the TCRdb copy retains only in-frame clones and omits some. This sample has 30,000 to 45,000 clones, with around 86% found just once. On this clone: As yet, its antigen is unknown.

Germline V CDR1 and CDR2: SGHRS, YFSETQ. This CDR3 has 15 residues. The ends were cut back, 7 bases at V and 1 base at J, with 17 bases in the middle. The sequenced sample was CD4+ or CD8+ T cells sorted from blood, obtained in a trial of the OX40 agonist ivuxolimab. This TCR was recovered from an adult with an advanced solid tumor such as melanoma, head and neck, liver or kidney cancer. The chain recombines TRBV5-1 with TRBJ2-5; D may be TRBD1 (5 bases). CDR3 protein: CASFLNPTAQETQYF. The DNA of the CDR3 is TGCGCCAGCTTCCTAAACCCGACAGCCCAAGAGACCCAGTACTTC.